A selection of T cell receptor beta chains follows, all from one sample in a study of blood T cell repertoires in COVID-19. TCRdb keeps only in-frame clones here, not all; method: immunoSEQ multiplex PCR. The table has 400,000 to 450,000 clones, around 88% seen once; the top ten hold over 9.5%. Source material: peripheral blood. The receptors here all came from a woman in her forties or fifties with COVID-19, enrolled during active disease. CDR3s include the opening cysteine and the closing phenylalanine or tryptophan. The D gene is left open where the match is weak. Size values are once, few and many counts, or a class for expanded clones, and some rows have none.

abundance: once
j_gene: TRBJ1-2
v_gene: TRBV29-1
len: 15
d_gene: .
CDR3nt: TGCAGCGTGGAGGGGAGCGGAGTTTGGAGGAGGGGCTACACCTTC
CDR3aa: CSVEGSGVWRRGYTF

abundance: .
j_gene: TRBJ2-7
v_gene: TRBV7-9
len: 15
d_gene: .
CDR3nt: TGTGCCAGCAGCCCTTTGAGTAGGGGGGGTTACGAGCAGTACTTC
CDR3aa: CASSPLSRGGYEQYF

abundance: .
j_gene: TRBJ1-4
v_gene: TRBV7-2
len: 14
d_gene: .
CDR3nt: TGTGCCAGCAGCTTACTACAGGGTAATGAAAAACTGTTTTTT
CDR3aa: CASSLLQGNEKLFF

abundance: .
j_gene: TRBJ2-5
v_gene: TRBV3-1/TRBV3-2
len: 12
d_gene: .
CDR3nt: TGTGCCAGCAGGACAGGTTTCGAGACCCAGTACTTC
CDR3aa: CASRTGFETQYF

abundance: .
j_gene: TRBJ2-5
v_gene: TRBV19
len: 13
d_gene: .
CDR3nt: TGTGCCAGTAGTAAGGGGGTCACGGAGACCCAGTACTTC
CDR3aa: CASSKGVTETQYF

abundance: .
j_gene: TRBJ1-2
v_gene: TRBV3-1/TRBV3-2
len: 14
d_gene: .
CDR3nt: TGTGCCAGCAGCCAAGATCAACAGGGAAGTGGCTACACCTTC
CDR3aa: CASSQDQQGSGYTF

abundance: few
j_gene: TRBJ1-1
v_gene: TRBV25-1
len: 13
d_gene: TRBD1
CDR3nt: TGTGCCAGCAGTGGACAGGGCGACACTGAAGCTTTCTTT
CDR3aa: CASSGQGDTEAFF

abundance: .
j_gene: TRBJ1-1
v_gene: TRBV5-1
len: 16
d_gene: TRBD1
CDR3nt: TGCGCCAGCAGCTTGTTTGGCAGGGGGGTAAGGACTGAAGCTTTCTTT
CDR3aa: CASSLFGRGVRTEAFF

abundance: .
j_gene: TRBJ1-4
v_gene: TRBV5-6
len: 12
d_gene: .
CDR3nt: TGTGCCAGCAGCGCCCAGGGGCTGTCACTGTTTTTT
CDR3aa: CASSAQGLSLFF

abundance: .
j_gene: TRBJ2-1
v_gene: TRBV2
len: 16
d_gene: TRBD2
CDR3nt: TGTGCCAGCAGTAGAGGGACTAGCCCCCTCTACAATGAGCAGTTCTTC
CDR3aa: CASSRGTSPLYNEQFF

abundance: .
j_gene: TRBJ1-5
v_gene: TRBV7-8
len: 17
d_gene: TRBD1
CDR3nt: TGTGCCAGCAGCCTAGGGACAGGGGCCTATAGCAATCAGCCCCAGCATTTT
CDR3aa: CASSLGTGAYSNQPQHF

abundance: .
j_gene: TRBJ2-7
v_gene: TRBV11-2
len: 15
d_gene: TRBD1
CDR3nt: TGTGCCAGCAACAGACAGGGGGCGCGGGTCCACGAGCAGTACTTC
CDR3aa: CASNRQGARVHEQYF

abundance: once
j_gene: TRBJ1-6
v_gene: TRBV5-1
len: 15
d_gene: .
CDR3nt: TGCGCCAGCAGCCGCTATGACAGTCTAAATTCACCCCTCCACTTT
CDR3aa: CASSRYDSLNSPLHF

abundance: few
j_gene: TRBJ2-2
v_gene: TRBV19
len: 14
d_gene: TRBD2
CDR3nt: TGTGCCAGCTTAGCCTACGGGAGGGCCGGGGAGCTGTTTTTT
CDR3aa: CASLAYGRAGELFF

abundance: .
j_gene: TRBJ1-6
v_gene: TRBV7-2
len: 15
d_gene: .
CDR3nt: TGTGCCAGCAGCTTAGGGGCAGGGCGTACTTCACCCCTCCACTTT
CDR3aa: CASSLGAGRTSPLHF

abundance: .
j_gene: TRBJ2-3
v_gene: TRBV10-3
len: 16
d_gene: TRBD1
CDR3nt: TGTGCCATCAGTGAGCCCAGACAGGGCTCCACAGATACGCAGTATTTT
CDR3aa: CAISEPRQGSTDTQYF

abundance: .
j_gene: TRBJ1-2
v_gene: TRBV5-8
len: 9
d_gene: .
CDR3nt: TGTGCCACCGGGAGGGGAGACACCTTC
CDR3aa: CATGRGDTF

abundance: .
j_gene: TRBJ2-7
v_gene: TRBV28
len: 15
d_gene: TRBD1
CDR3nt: TGTGCCAGCAGTTTTACAACCGGGACAGGGGGTGAGCAGTACTTC
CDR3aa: CASSFTTGTGGEQYF

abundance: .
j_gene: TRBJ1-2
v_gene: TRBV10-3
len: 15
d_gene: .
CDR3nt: TGTGCCATCAGTGAGGGCAGGGTAACTAACTATGGCTACACCTTC
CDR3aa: CAISEGRVTNYGYTF

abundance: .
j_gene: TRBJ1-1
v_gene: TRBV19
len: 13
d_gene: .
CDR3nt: TGTGCCAGCAAGCTAGGTGTTTCCACTGAAGCTTTCTTT
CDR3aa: CASKLGVSTEAFF

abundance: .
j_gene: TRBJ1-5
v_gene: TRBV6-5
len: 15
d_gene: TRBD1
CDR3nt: TGTGCCAGCAGACTTCACGGACAGGCAAATCAGCCCCAGCATTTT
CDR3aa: CASRLHGQANQPQHF

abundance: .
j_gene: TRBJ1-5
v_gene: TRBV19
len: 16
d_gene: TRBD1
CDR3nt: TGTGCCAGTAGTAGCGTTCGACAGGGCGGCAATCAGCCCCAGCATTTT
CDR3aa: CASSSVRQGGNQPQHF

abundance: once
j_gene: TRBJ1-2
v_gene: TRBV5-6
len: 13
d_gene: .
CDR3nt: TGTGCCAGCAGCTTGGAAGGGGTTCATGGCTACACCTTC
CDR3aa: CASSLEGVHGYTF

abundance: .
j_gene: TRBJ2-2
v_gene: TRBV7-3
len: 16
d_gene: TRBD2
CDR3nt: TGTGCCAGCAGCTACGGGACTAGGGTGAACACCGGGGAGCTGTTTTTT
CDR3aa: CASSYGTRVNTGELFF

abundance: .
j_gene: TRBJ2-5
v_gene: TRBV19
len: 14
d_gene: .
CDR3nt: TGTGCCAGTAGTATAGGAGGGCCCCCCCTGCCCCAGTACTTC
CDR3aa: CASSIGGPPLPQYF

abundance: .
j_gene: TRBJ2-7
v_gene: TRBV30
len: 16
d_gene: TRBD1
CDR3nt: TGTGCCTGGACCCCACGGGATGGGACAGGTATCTACGAGCAGTACTTC
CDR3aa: CAWTPRDGTGIYEQYF

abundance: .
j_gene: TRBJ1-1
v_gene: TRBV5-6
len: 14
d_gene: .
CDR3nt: TGTGCCAGCAGCTTGGGCAGATTGAACACTGAAGCTTTCTTT
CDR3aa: CASSLGRLNTEAFF

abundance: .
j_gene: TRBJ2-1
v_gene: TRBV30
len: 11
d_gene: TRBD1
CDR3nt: TGTGCCTTGACAGGGTACAATGAGCAGTTCTTC
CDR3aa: CALTGYNEQFF

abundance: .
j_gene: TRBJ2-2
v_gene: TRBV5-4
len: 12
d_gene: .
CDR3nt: TGTGCCAGCAGCTCCTTAGAGGGGGAGCTGTTTTTT
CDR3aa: CASSSLEGELFF

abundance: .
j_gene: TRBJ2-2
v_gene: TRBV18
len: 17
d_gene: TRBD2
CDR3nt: TGTGCCAGCTCACCGCCTAACCTAGCGGTCGGTACCGGGGAGCTGTTTTTT
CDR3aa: CASSPPNLAVGTGELFF

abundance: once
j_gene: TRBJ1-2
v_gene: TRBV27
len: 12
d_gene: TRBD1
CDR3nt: TGTGCCAGCAAGACAGGGGGCTTTGGCTACACCTTC
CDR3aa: CASKTGGFGYTF

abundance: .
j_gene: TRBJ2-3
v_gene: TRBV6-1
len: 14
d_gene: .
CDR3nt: TGTGCCAGCAGTGACAGGGGAGGCACAGATACGCAGTATTTT
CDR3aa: CASSDRGGTDTQYF

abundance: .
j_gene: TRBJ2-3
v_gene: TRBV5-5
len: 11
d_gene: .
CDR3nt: TGTGCCAGCAGCCTCACAGATACGCAGTATTTT
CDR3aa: CASSLTDTQYF

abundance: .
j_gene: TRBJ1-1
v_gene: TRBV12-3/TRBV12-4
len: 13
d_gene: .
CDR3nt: TGTGCCAGCAGTTTTGGGGGGGGCACTGAAGCTTTCTTT
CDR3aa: CASSFGGGTEAFF

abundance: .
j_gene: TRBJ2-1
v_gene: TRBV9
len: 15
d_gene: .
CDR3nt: TGTGCCAGCAGCGTAGGTCGCGGGCTTTACAATGAGCAGTTCTTC
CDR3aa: CASSVGRGLYNEQFF

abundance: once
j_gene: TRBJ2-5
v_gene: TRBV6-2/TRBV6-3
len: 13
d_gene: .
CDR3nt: TGTGCCAGCAGTTACATCAGCGAAGAGACCCAGTACTTC
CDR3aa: CASSYISEETQYF

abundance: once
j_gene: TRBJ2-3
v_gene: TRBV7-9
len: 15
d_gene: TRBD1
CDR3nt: TGTGCCAGCAGCCCCCGGGACAGGTTCACAGATACGCAGTATTTT
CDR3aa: CASSPRDRFTDTQYF

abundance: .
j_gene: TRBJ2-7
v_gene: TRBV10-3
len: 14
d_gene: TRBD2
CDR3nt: TGTGCCATCAGTGGACTAGCGGGGGCATACGAGCAGTACTTC
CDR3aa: CAISGLAGAYEQYF

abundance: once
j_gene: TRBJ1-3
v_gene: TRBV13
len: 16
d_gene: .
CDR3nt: TGTGCCAGCAGTCTGGCACAGGAGAGCTCTGGAAACACCATATATTTT
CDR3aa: CASSLAQESSGNTIYF

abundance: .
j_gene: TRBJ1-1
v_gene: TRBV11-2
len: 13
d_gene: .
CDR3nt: TGTGCCAGCAGCTTAGACCCGTACACTGAAGCTTTCTTT
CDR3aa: CASSLDPYTEAFF

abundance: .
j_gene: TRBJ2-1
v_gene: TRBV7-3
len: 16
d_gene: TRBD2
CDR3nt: TGTGCCAGCAGCCCACGGACTAGCGGGGGGGCGAATGAGCAGTTCTTC
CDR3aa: CASSPRTSGGANEQFF

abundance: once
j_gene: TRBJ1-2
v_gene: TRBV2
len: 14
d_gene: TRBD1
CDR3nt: TGTGCCAGCAGTACCGACAGGGGCCCCTATGGCTACACCTTC
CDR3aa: CASSTDRGPYGYTF

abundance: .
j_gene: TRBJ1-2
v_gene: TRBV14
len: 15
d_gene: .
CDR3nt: TGTGCCAGCAGCCAAGATGAGAGGGAAGGCTATGGCTACACCTTC
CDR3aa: CASSQDEREGYGYTF

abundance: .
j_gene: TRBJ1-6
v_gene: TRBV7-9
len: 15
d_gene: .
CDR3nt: TGTGCCAGCACCACGGGGGGAAGACGGAATTCACCCCTCCACTTT
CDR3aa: CASTTGGRRNSPLHF

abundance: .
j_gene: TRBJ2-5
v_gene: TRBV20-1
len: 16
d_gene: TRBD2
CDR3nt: TGCAGTGCTAGTGGCACCGGGGGGACCTTCAGGGAGACCCAGTACTTC
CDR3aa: CSASGTGGTFRETQYF

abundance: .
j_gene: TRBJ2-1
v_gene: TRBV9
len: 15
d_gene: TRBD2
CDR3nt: TGTGCCAGCAGCGACCACGGGGGGGCTTCCAATGAGCAGTTCTTC
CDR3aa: CASSDHGGASNEQFF

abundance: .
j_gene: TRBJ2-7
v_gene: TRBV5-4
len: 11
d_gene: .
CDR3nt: TGTGCCAGCAGCTCCGGCTACGAGCAGTACTTC
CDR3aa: CASSSGYEQYF

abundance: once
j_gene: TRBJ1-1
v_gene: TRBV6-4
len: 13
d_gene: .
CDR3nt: TGTGCCAGCAGTGTGGAGAGTAACACTGAAGCTTTCTTT
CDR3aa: CASSVESNTEAFF

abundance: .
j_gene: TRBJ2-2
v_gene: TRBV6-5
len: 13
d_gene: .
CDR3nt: TGTGCCAGCAAGCGCGCTTCTCGCGGGGAGCTGTTTTTT
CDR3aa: CASKRASRGELFF

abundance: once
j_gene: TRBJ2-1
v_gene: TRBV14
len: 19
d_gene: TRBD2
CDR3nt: TGTGCCAGCAGCCAAGAAGCCCCCCAGCTAGCGGGGATTTACAATGAGCAGTTCTTC
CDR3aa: CASSQEAPQLAGIYNEQFF

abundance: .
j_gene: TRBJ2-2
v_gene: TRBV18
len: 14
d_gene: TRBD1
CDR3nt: TGTGCCAGCGCAGGACAGGCGAACACCGGGGAGCTGTTTTTT
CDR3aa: CASAGQANTGELFF

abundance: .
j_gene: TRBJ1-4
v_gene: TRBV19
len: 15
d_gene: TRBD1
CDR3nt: TGTGCCAGTAGATTCGGACAGGGACCAGCGGGAAAACTGTTTTTT
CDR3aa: CASRFGQGPAGKLFF

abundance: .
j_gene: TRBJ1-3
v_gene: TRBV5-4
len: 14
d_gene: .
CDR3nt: TGTGCCAGCAGCCGGTGGAGCTCTGGAAACACCATATATTTT
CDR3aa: CASSRWSSGNTIYF